This T cell receptor beta chain was sequenced during a study of blood T cell repertoires in COVID-19. Study at large: Italy, Spain and the United States were the sources of the convalescent and acute COVID-19 samples. PBMCs, B-cell-depleted T cells, or T cells were the source of the cDNA or gDNA that made up the material.

Original methodology: Estimation of nucleated cell counts was performed using reference gene primer amplification. TCRdb's copy holds only in-frame clones and misses some; the assay was immunoSEQ multiplex PCR. V and J calls and clone size are given by that table; D and trimming were obtained from the DNA. The table lists under 200,000 clones, roughly 88% of them singletons. Only a few counts were recorded for this clone. Input material: peripheral blood. This clonotype was sampled from a woman aged 55-69 years with acute or convalescent COVID-19.

This CDR3 is CASSFWTDYGYTF. DNA for the CDR3: TGTGCCAGCAGTTTTTGGACAGACTATGGCTACACCTTC. The rearrangement uses TRBV6-2 or TRBV6-3 and TRBJ1-2, with D maybe TRBD1 (6 bases). There are 13 residues in the CDR3. CDR1 and CDR2 (germline): MNHEY, SVGEGT. V lost 4 bases and J 3 bases, leaving 9 bases between the germline ends.